This record covers a single T cell receptor (beta chain). What it recognizes is unknown. The time point is: persistent/refractory GD, antithyroid drugs over 5 years with positive TRAb. From PBMCs, RNA was extracted and then used to make the TCR library. Under American Thyroid Association guidelines, Graves' disease was diagnosed. This record belongs to a study of regulatory T cells in long-lasting Graves disease. Study outcomes and limitations: Only peripheral blood was studied, not thyroid tissue. Favored usage of TRBV28, TRBJ1-2 and TRBJ2-5 was recorded in persistent disease.

Researchers made TCR beta libraries by using iRepertoire HTBI primers and running Arm-PCR on CDR3 regions. From the multiplex PCR reads, TCRdb called clonotypes with MiXCR, one entry per CDR3 protein. The sample has hundreds of thousands of distinct CDR3 sequences; roughly 23% are singletons. The CDR3 runs to 13 residues. V was clipped by 8 bases and J by 8 bases, with 18 bases between them. Per the germline V gene, CDR1 is SGHTA and CDR2 is FQGNSA. This specimen consisted of peripheral blood mononuclear cells (PBMCs), obtained when the disease was refractory, from a patient treated with antithyroid drugs. The J gene is TRBJ1-2, the V gene TRBV7-2, with D perhaps matching TRBD1 (6 bases). This clonotype originated in a female donor with Graves disease. The CDR3 protein is CASDGGGLRGYTF. CDR3 DNA: TGTGCCAGCGACGGGGGCGGTCTGAGGGGCTACACCTTC.